This T cell receptor (beta chain) was captured by sequencing in a study of Graves' ophthalmopathy and Graves' hyperthyroidism. General study points: Cross-validated, the 13-signature model showed 87.88%/81.08% sensitivity/specificity, and 80%/75% in the test set. The majority of expanded thyroid clonotypes above 0.001 frequency also occurred in blood.

The CDR3 has 12 residues. Germline lookup yields CDR1 SQVTM and CDR2 ANQGSEA. The junction had 2 bases not matched to a gene; V was cut back by 2 bases and J by 7 bases. This clonotype was detected many times. No antigen is known for it. The authors amplified TCR beta CDR3 regions from RNA transcripts. In the first round, RT-PCR was carried out with HTBI primers, and a multiplex PCR formed the second round. TCRdb fed the multiplex PCR reads into MiXCR, producing one record per CDR3 protein. The profile covers about 39,000 distinct CDR3 sequences, with around half appearing a single time and roughly 24% taken by the ten largest.

The chain is built from TRBV29-1 and TRBJ2-1, with 7 nucleotides matching TRBD1. The receptor's source is an adult woman with stable Graves' hyperthyroidism. Sequences were obtained from peripheral blood. The CDR3, as DNA: TGCAGCGTTGAAAGGGGGCAGAATGAGCAGTTCTTC. Translating it yields CSVERGQNEQFF.